This T cell receptor (beta chain) was profiled in a study of blood T cell repertoires in COVID-19. Germline CDR1 and CDR2: MNHNY and SVGAGI (reference sequence). The length of the CDR3 is 15 residues. J lost 0 bases, V lost 7 bases, and 5 bases had no gene match. This clone was counted once. TCRdb's copy holds only in-frame clones and misses some; the assay was immunoSEQ multiplex PCR. The sample comprises 170,000 or so clones, around 80% of which are singletons, and about 7% rests with the top ten. This receptor was taken from a man between 65 and 85 years old with active or convalescent COVID-19. Sequenced material: peripheral blood. The V call is TRBV6-6, the J call TRBJ2-1; TRBD2 aligns across 8 bases. CDR3 sequence (DNA): TGTGCCAGCACGAGCGGGGGACACTCCTACAATGAGCAGTTCTTC. Its protein product is CASTSGGHSYNEQFF.